Shown below are 11 T cell receptor beta chains from a single sample sequenced in a study of shared clonotypes between healthy human individuals. Assay: immunoSEQ multiplex PCR; the TCRdb copy retains only in-frame clones and omits some. The data show around 1,900,000 clones, about 93% seen once. Positive CCR7 selection of CD45RO-negative cells yielded the naive CD8 cells, and terminally differentiated effector memory CD45RA+ cells were excluded. Sequenced material: naive CD8+ T cells from PBMCs. These receptor sequences come from a man aged 18 to 30 in good health. Some clones in this sample may be carry-over from other donors' samples.

CDR3 loop: CASSLELDGQDTQYF. The CDR3 DNA is TGTGCCAGCAGCTTAGAATTGGACGGCCAGGATACGCAGTATTTT. The chain carries TRBV7-9 and TRBJ2-3; unclear D gene. The CDR3 loop spans 15 amino acids. V lost 1 base and J 6 bases, leaving 14 bases between the germline ends. Germline V gene data show CDR1 as SEHNR and CDR2 as FQNEAQ (reference sequence).

The rearrangement uses TRBV28 and TRBJ1-5; TRBD1 agrees at 7 bases. Per the germline V gene, CDR1 is MDHEN and CDR2 is SYDVKM. J gave up 15 bases and V 4 bases, and 9 bases lay outside the gene matches. The CDR3 loop spans 12 amino acids. DNA of the CDR3: TGTGCCAGCAGTTCCCCCACGACAGGGAGGCATTTT. It specifies CASSSPTTGRHF.

V usage is TRBV30 and J usage is TRBJ2-7; D is ambiguous. V was trimmed by 4 bases and J by 0 bases, leaving 10 bases between them. Germline V lookup: CDR1 GTSNPN, CDR2 SVGIG (reference sequence). The CDR3 is made up of 13 amino acids. The CDR3 loop reads CAWTARSSYEQYF. The CDR3 nucleotides read TGTGCCTGGACGGCTAGAAGCTCCTACGAGCAGTACTTC.

The chain combines TRBV9 with TRBJ2-1; D uncertain. The CDR3 loop spans 14 amino acids. In germline, CDR1 is SGDLS, CDR2 YYNGEE. V lost 0 bases and J 2 bases, leaving 6 bases between the germline ends. CDR3 in DNA: TGTGCCAGCAGCGTAGACAACACCTACAATGAGCAGTTCTTC. Protein product: CASSVDNTYNEQFF. Full variable domain (remainder filled in from reference TRBV9 and TRBJ2-1): DSGVTQTPKHLITATGQRVTLRCSPRSGDLSVYWYQQSLDQGLQFLIQYYNGEERAKGNILERFSAQQFPDLHSELNLSSLELGDSALYFCASSVDNTYNEQFFGPGTRLTVL.

This chain links TRBV19 with TRBJ1-2; no reliable D call. CDR1 and CDR2 from the germline V gene are LNHDA and SQIVND (reference sequence). The CDR3 has 14 amino acids. Trimming stripped 6 bases from V and 5 bases from J, with 16 bases between. This CDR3 reads CASSPPRTRYGYTF. In nucleotides, the CDR3 is TGTGCCAGTAGCCCCCCCCGAACAAGGTATGGCTACACCTTC.

The CDR3 here is CAISEPGAREQYF. The DNA of the CDR3 is TGTGCCATCAGTGAGCCGGGGGCGAGGGAGCAGTACTTC. V gene TRBV10-3 combines with J gene TRBJ2-7, with D perhaps TRBD1 or TRBD2 (6 bases each). V was clipped by 2 bases and J by 7 bases, with 12 bases between them. The CDR3 runs to 13 residues. Germline V gene data show CDR1 as ENHRY and CDR2 as SYGVKD.

Worth noting for this clone: Other nucleotide sequences in the sample specify the same CDR3. The chain uses TRBV27 and TRBJ2-7; D is uncertain. CDR3 length equals 13 residues. CDR1 is MNHEY and CDR2 is SMNVEV in the germline V gene (reference sequence). Trimming took off 2 bases at V and 2 bases at J, with 7 bases between the two ends. The chain's CDR3 is CASSLGITYEQYF. CDR3 coding DNA: TGTGCCAGCAGTTTAGGGATAACCTACGAGCAGTACTTC.

This clone showed up just once. The V gene is TRBV2, the J gene TRBJ2-3, with 10 bases lining up with TRBD1. The V and J ends lost 4 bases and 4 bases, in that order; junction bases with no gene match: 8. The germline V gene encodes CDR1 SNHLY and CDR2 FYNNEI. The CDR3 totals 16 residues. CDR3 region: CASSGGDRGFSDTQYF. CDR3 nucleotide sequence: TGTGCCAGCAGTGGAGGGGACAGGGGATTTTCAGATACGCAGTATTTT.

This clone occurred a few times. The V call is TRBV12-5, the J call TRBJ2-1; D perhaps matches TRBD2 (5 bases). Trimming cost V 4 bases and J 4 bases, with 5 bases left between them. The CDR3 totals 12 residues. Germline CDR1 is LGHNT and CDR2 is FRNRAP. Written as DNA, the CDR3 is TGTGCTAGTGGTTCGGGATACAATGAGCAGTTCTTC. Translating it yields CASGSGYNEQFF. The entire variable domain, with the rest obtained from reference TRBV12-5 and TRBJ2-1, is as follows: DARVTQTPRHKVTEMGQEVTMRCQPILGHNTVFWYRQTMMQGLELLAYFRNRAPLDDSGMPKDRFSAEMPDATLATLKIQPSEPRDSAVYFCASGSGYNEQFFGPGTRLTVL.

This chain joins TRBV5-1 and TRBJ1-1; 8 bases match TRBD1. The trim removed 4 bases at V and 3 bases at J, leaving 11 bases unmatched. The CDR3 is 16 amino acids. Germline lookup yields CDR1 SGHRS and CDR2 YFSETQ. DNA of the CDR3: TGCGCCAGCAGCCCATTAACAGGGGGAGTGGACACTGAAGCTTTCTTT. It translates to CASSPLTGGVDTEAFF.

This clone was recorded once. The V call is TRBV7-9, the J call TRBJ2-5; a possible D gene is TRBD1 (5 bases). Trimming removed 4 bases at V and 0 bases at J, with 6 bases between. Looked up from germline, CDR1 is SEHNR and CDR2 is FQNEAQ (reference sequence). This CDR3 comprises 13 residues. The CDR3 DNA sequence: TGTGCCAGCAGCTCGACAGACCAAGAGACCCAGTACTTC. Its protein is CASSSTDQETQYF.